This TCR beta chain was obtained from a study of cytomegalovirus exposure and HLA in healthy donors. General study findings and limits: High specificity and sensitivity for cytomegalovirus status were reported for the classifier.

With regard to this clone: The antigen is undetermined.

The trim removed 4 bases at V and 6 bases at J, leaving 7 bases unmatched. Germline CDR1 reads SGHDT; CDR2 reads YYEEEE. The CDR3 has 16 residues. Libraries were prepared by immunoSEQ multiplex PCR; TCRdb keeps only in-frame clonotypes and omits some of them. The data contain around 240,000 clones, 90% of them singletons. The chain joins TRBV5-6 to TRBJ2-1; 13 bases align to TRBD2. Sample: PBMCs. This TCR was sampled from a woman aged 18-29 years in good health and CMV-seronegative. The chain's CDR3 is CASSTRRLAGGNEQFF. CDR3 nucleotides: TGTGCCAGCAGCACCCGTAGACTAGCGGGGGGCAATGAGCAGTTCTTC.